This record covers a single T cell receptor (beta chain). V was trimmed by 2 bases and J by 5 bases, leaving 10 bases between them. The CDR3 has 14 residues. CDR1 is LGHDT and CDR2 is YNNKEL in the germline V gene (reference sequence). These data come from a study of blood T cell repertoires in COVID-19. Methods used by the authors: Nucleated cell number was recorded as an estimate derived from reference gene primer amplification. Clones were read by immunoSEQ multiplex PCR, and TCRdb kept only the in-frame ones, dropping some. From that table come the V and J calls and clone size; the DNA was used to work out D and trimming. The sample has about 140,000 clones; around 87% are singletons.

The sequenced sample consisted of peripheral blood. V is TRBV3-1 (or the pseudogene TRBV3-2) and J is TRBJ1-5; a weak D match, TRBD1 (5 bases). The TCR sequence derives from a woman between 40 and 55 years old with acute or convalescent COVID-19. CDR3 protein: CASSQFGGDQPQHF. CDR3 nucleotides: TGTGCCAGCAGCCAATTCGGAGGGGATCAGCCCCAGCATTTT.